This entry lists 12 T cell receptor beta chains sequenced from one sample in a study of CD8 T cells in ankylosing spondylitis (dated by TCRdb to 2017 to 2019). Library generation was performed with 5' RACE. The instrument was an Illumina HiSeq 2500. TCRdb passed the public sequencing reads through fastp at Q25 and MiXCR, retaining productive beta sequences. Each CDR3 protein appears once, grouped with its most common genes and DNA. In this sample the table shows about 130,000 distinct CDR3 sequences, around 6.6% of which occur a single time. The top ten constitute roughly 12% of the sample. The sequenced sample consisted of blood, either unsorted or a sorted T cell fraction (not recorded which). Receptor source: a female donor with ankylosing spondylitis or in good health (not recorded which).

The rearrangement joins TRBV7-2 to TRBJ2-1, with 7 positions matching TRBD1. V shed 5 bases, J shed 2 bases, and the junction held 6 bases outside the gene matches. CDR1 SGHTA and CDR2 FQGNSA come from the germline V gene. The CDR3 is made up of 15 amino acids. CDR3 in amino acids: CASSPEGATYNEQFF. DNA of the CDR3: TGTGCCAGCAGCCCTGAGGGGGCGACCTACAATGAGCAGTTCTTC.

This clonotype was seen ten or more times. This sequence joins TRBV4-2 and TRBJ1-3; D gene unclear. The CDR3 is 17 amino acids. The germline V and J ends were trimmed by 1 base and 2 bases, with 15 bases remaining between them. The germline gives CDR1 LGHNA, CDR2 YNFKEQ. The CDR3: CASSQAVEVMAGNTIYF. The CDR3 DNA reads TGTGCCAGCAGCCAAGCGGTGGAGGTGATGGCTGGAAACACCATATATTTT.

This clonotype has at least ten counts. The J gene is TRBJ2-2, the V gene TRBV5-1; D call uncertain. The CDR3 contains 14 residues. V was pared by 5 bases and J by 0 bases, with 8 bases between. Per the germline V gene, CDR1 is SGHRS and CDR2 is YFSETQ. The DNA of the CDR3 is TGCGCCAGCAGGCCACTCGCGAACACCGGGGAGCTGTTTTTT. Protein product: CASRPLANTGELFF.

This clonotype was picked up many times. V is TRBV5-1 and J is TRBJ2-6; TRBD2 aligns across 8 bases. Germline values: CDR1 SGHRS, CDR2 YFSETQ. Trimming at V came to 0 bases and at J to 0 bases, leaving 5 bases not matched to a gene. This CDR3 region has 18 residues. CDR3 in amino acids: CASSLAGGVSSGANVLTF. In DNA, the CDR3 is TGCGCCAGCAGCTTGGCCGGGGGGGTAAGCTCTGGGGCCAACGTCCTGACTTTC.

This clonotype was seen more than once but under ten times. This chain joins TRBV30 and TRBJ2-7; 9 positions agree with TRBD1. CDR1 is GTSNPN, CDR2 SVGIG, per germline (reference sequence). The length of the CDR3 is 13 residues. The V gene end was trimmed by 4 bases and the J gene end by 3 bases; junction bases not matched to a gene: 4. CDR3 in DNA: TGTGCCTGGAATCCGGGACAGGGCTACGAGCAGTACTTC. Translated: CAWNPGQGYEQYF. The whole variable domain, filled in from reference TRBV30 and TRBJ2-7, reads SQTIHQWPATLVQPVGSPLSLECTVEGTSNPNLYWYRQAAGRGLQLLFYSVGIGQISSEVPQNLSASRPQDRQFILSSKKLLLSDSGFYLCAWNPGQGYEQYFGPGTRLTVT.

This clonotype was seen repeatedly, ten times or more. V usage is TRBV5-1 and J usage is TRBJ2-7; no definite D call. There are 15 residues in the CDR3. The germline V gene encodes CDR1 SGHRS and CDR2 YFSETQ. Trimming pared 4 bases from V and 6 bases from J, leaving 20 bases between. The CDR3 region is CASSVGIDPPSEQYF. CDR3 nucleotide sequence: TGCGCCAGCAGCGTAGGGATCGACCCTCCTTCCGAGCAGTACTTC.

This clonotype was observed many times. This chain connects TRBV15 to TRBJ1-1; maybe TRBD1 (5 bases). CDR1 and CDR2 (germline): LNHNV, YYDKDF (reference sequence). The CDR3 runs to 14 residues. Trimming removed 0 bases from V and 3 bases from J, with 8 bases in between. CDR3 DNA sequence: TGTGCCACCAGCAGAGATCAGGGCCACACTGAAGCTTTCTTT. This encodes CATSRDQGHTEAFF.

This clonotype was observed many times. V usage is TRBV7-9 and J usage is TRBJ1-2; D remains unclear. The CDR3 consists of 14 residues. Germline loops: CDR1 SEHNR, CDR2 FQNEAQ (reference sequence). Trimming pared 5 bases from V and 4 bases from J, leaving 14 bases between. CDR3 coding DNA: TGTGCCAGCAGCCCTACTGGCGGTTCCTATGGCTACACCTTC. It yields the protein CASSPTGGSYGYTF.

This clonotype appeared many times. This CDR3 reads CASSFTGQGEINYGYTF. In nucleotides, the CDR3 is TGTGCCAGCAGCTTCACGGGACAGGGGGAGATTAACTATGGCTACACCTTC. The chain uses TRBV5-6 and TRBJ1-2, with 11 bases aligning to TRBD1. The CDR3 length is 17 residues. The V gene's germline CDR1 is SGHDT and CDR2 YYEEEE. Trimming removed 2 bases from V and 1 base from J; junction bases left unmatched: 7.

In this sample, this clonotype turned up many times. CDR3 bases: TGTGCCAGCAGTGAAGGGCTATTGCTGTCAGAGACCCAGTACTTC. Translated: CASSEGLLLSETQYF. The chain couples TRBV25-1 to TRBJ2-5; D gene ambiguous. The CDR3 runs to 15 residues. V was clipped by 2 bases and J by 4 bases, with 14 bases between them. Germline V lookup: CDR1 MGHDK, CDR2 SYGVNS.

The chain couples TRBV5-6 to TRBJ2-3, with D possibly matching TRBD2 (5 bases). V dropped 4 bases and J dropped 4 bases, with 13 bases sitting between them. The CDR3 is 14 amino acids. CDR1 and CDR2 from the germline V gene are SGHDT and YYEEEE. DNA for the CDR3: TGTGCCAGCAGCCGAGGACTGAAGGCAGATACGCAGTATTTT. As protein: CASSRGLKADTQYF.

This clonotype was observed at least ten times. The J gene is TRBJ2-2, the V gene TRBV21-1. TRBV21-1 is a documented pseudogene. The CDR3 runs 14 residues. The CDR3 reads CASSKARNTGELFF. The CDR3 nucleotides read TGTGCCAGCAGCAAGGCTAGAAACACCGGGGAGCTGTTTTTT.